Shown below are 13 T cell receptor beta chains from a single sample sequenced in a study of identical twins. From the 5' RACE reads, TCRdb called clonotypes with MiXCR, one entry per CDR3 protein. The table has 260,000 or so distinct CDR3 sequences, 6% to 8.5% seen once. A further study also used this sample, focusing on yellow fever vaccine responses in identical twins.

The sequenced sample was CD8+ T cells sorted from blood. The receptor source for this set is a woman younger than 30 in good health.

The DNA for the CDR3 is TGTGCCAGCACTCCCGGCGGGACGGGAACAGATACGCAGTATTTT. This sequence encodes CASTPGGTGTDTQYF. This sequence joins TRBV28 and TRBJ2-3, with D maybe TRBD2 (6 bases). The germline V and J ends were trimmed by 7 bases and 3 bases, with 17 bases remaining between them. The CDR3 spans 15 residues. Germline CDR1 MDHEN, CDR2 SYDVKM.

This clonotype was seen a few times. This chain uses TRBV7-8 with TRBJ2-7; 8 nucleotides align to TRBD1. CDR1 and CDR2 (germline): SGHVS, FQNEAQ. The CDR3 length is 14 residues. V was pared by 5 bases and J by 4 bases, with 7 bases of the junction left unmatched. In DNA, the CDR3 is TGTGCCAGCAGCCAACCGGGACAGGAGTACGAGCAGTACTTC. It translates to CASSQPGQEYEQYF.

The chain employs TRBV4-2 and TRBJ2-1; weak D call: TRBD2 (5 bases). The V end lost 0 bases, the J end lost 4 bases, and 13 bases lay between the germline ends. Per germline, CDR1 LGHNA and CDR2 YNFKEQ. CDR3 size: 16 residues. The DNA of the CDR3 is TGTGCCAGCAGCCAAGAGAGGGAGACGGGGTACAATGAGCAGTTCTTC. Encoded protein: CASSQERETGYNEQFF.

The chain couples TRBV4-1 to TRBJ2-5; possibly TRBD1 for D (6 bases). CDR1 is MGHRA and CDR2 is YSYEKL in the germline V gene. Trimming removed 3 bases at V and 1 base at J, with 12 bases between. This CDR3 comprises 15 residues. The CDR3 loop is CASSHHRGTQETQYF. DNA of the CDR3: TGCGCCAGCAGCCACCATAGGGGGACCCAAGAGACCCAGTACTTC.

The table lists this clonotype with a few counts. This chain joins TRBV15 and TRBJ2-7; 9 bases are a match to TRBD1. The V segment lost 0 bases and the J segment 2 bases; nucleotides outside the gene matches: 2. Per germline, CDR1 LNHNV and CDR2 YYDKDF (reference sequence). The CDR3 has 15 residues. DNA of the CDR3: TGTGCCACCAGCAGAGATCGACAGGGGGCCTACGAGCAGTACTTC. Its translation: CATSRDRQGAYEQYF. Supplemented by reference TRBV15 and TRBJ2-7, the full variable domain reads DAMVIQNPRYQVTQFGKPVTLSCSQTLNHNVMYWYQQKSSQAPKLLFHYYDKDFNNEADTPDNFQSRRPNTSFCFLDIRSPGLGDTAMYLCATSRDRQGAYEQYFGPGTRLTVT.

This clonotype was recorded at least ten times. The genes are TRBV28 and TRBJ1-1; D is ambiguous. V was shortened by 3 bases and J by 4 bases, with 15 bases between the two germline ends. The CDR3 runs 15 residues. Looked up from germline, CDR1 is MDHEN and CDR2 is SYDVKM. CDR3 amino acids: CASSFPKQLPTEAFF. The CDR3 bases are TGTGCCAGCAGTTTCCCCAAACAGCTCCCCACTGAAGCTTTCTTT.

In this sample, this clonotype turned up a few times. The gene calls are TRBV2 and TRBJ2-7; D gene uncertain. CDR1 is SNHLY and CDR2 is FYNNEI in the germline V gene. V gave up 5 bases and J gave up 4 bases, with 12 bases separating them. This CDR3 spans 13 amino acids. CDR3 sequence reads: CASSYRLVYEQYF. CDR3 nucleotides: TGTGCCAGCAGTTATCGTCTAGTGTACGAGCAGTACTTC.

The chain combines TRBV12-3 or TRBV12-4 with TRBJ2-3; 10 positions agree with TRBD2. After removal of 6 bases from V and 5 bases from J, the junction contained 8 bases not matched to a gene. The CDR3 has 15 amino acids. CDR3 residues: CASSPAGGPVDTQYF. The CDR3 coding sequence is TGTGCCAGCAGCCCAGCGGGAGGGCCGGTAGATACGCAGTATTTT.

This chain connects TRBV27 to TRBJ2-5; 12 positions agree with TRBD2. Germline assignment: CDR1 MNHEY and CDR2 SMNVEV (reference sequence). The J segment lost 8 bases and the V segment lost 2 bases, leaving 3 bases of the junction unmatched. The CDR3 runs 14 residues. CDR3 loop: CASSLRLAGDTQYF. DNA of the CDR3: TGTGCCAGCAGTTTAAGACTAGCGGGAGACACCCAGTACTTC.

This clonotype was detected only a few times. CDR3 nucleotides: TGCGCCAGCACCCCTAGCGGGGGGGCCTACGAGACCCAGTACTTC. As protein: CASTPSGGAYETQYF. The chain combines TRBV4-1 with TRBJ2-5; TRBD2 matches at 12 bases. V shed 7 bases, J shed 5 bases, and the junction held 8 bases outside the gene matches. This CDR3 comprises 15 residues. Germline assignment: CDR1 MGHRA and CDR2 YSYEKL.

V usage is TRBV7-2 and J usage is TRBJ2-2; D unresolved. The V gene's germline CDR1 is SGHTA and CDR2 FQGNSA. The CDR3 runs to 16 residues. V lost 5 bases to trimming and J lost 3 bases, with 16 bases between them. CDR3 amino acids: CASSPRSRLYTGELFF. The CDR3 bases are TGTGCCAGCAGCCCCCGGTCGAGGTTGTACACCGGGGAGCTGTTTTTT.

This chain connects TRBV20-1 to TRBJ2-2; weak D call: TRBD1 (5 bases). CDR3 length equals 13 residues. Germline CDR1 is DFQATT and CDR2 is SNEGSKA (reference sequence). V was pared by 2 bases and J by 3 bases, with 7 bases between. DNA of the CDR3: TGCAGTGCTAGACAGGGCCACACCGGGGAGCTGTTTTTT. Translating it yields CSARQGHTGELFF.

The chain carries TRBV29-1 and TRBJ1-2, with 8 bases that match TRBD1. Germline CDR1 reads SQVTM; CDR2 reads ANQGSEA. The CDR3 loop spans 11 amino acids. Trimming at V came to 5 bases and at J to 8 bases, leaving 4 bases not matched to a gene. CDR3 DNA sequence: TGCAGCGTTCAGGACAGGGACGGCTACACCTTC. Its protein product is CSVQDRDGYTF. The variable domain in full, completed from reference TRBV29-1 and TRBJ1-2, reads SAVISQKPSRDICQRGTSLTIQCQVDSQVTMMFWYRQQPGQSLTLIATANQGSEATYESGFVIDKFPISRPNLTFSTLTVSNMSPEDSSIYLCSVQDRDGYTFGSGTRLTVV.